This T cell receptor beta chain comes out of a study of blood T cell repertoires in COVID-19. About the research overall: The cDNA or gDNA used as material had been derived from T cells, B-cell-depleted T cells, or PBMCs.

Under the authors' procedure: Reference gene primer amplification gave estimated nucleated cell counts. Sequenced by immunoSEQ multiplex PCR; TCRdb stores in-frame clones only, minus some. The V and J calls and clone size are taken from that table; D and trimming were inferred from the DNA. The sample carries about 150,000 clones, about four fifths recorded once. The CDR3 is 15 residues long. CDR1 and CDR2 from the germline V gene are SGHRS and YFSETQ. The V gene end was trimmed by 2 bases and the J gene end by 2 bases; junction bases not matched to a gene: 4. The chain employs TRBV5-1 and TRBJ1-3; 7 nucleotides agree with TRBD1. The sequence came from a woman aged 80 or over with acute or convalescent COVID-19. The sequencing input was peripheral blood. The CDR3 DNA reads TGCGCCAGCAGCTTCCAGACAGGGACTGGAAACACCATATATTTT. It yields the protein CASSFQTGTGNTIYF.